This is a list of T cell receptor beta chains from one sample in a study of regulatory T cells in long-lasting Graves disease. TCRdb analysed the multiplex PCR reads with MiXCR anew, one entry per CDR3 protein. The table records a few hundred thousand distinct CDR3 sequences, about 15% of them present only once. The sample was also reused in another study, on T cells in Graves' hyperthyroidism and ophthalmopathy.

Sequenced material: peripheral blood mononuclear cells (PBMCs), taken at new diagnosis, from a patient treated with antithyroid drugs. These receptors were collected from a middle-aged woman with Graves disease. CDR3s include the opening cysteine and the closing phenylalanine or tryptophan. A D gene is named only where the DNA matches it firmly. Rows may omit the clone size; those that give it use once, few, many or a size class.

clone size | J gene | V gene | D gene | CDR3 length | CDR3 DNA | CDR3 protein
few | TRBJ2-5 | TRBV4-1 | TRBD2 | 19 | TGCGCCAGCAGCCACCCGGGCGGGTTAGCGGGAGCGGGGCAAGAGACCCAGTACTTC | CASSHPGGLAGAGQETQYF
many | TRBJ1-5 | TRBV28 | NA | 14 | TGTGCCAGCAGTTTATCGACAGACAATCAGCCCCAGCATTTT | CASSLSTDNQPQHF
many | TRBJ2-2 | TRBV11-2 | TRBD2 | 16 | TGTGCCAGCAGCTTTCTGACTAGCTCAAAAACCGGGGAGCTGTTTTTT | CASSFLTSSKTGELFF
many | TRBJ1-1 | TRBV28 | NA | 14 | TGTGCCAGCAGTTTACCAACAGGGTTCACTGAAGCTTTCTTT | CASSLPTGFTEAFF
many | TRBJ2-2 | TRBV12-5 | NA | 15 | TGTGCTAGTGGTTTGGTGACTGCGAACACCGGGGAGCTGTTTTTT | CASGLVTANTGELFF
many | TRBJ2-5 | TRBV27 | TRBD2 | 18 | TGTGCCAGCAGCCCCCTTACGTGGGGGACTAGCGTAGAAGAGACCCAGTACTTC | CASSPLTWGTSVEETQYF
many | TRBJ2-7 | TRBV7-2 | TRBD2 | 18 | TGTGCCAGCAGTACTTCCCGTTTAGCGGGAGATCGAACCTACGAGCAGTACTTC | CASSTSRLAGDRTYEQYF
NA | TRBJ1-1 | TRBV4-1 | NA | 15 | TGCGCCAGCAGCCAAGAGTCGGGGAGGAACACTGAAGCTTTCTTT | CASSQESGRNTEAFF
few | TRBJ1-1 | TRBV7-9 | NA | 13 | TGTGCCAGCAGCTTACACAGCAACGATGAAGCTTTCTTT | CASSLHSNDEAFF
NA | TRBJ1-1 | TRBV5-1 | TRBD1 | 17 | TGCGCCAGCAGCTCCATGGACAGGGGGCTGGGTAGCACTGAAGCTTTCTTT | CASSSMDRGLGSTEAFF
many | TRBJ2-7 | TRBV28 | NA | 14 | TGTGCCAGCAGTTTTGATCAGGCTTGGAACGAGCAGTACTTC | CASSFDQAWNEQYF
NA | TRBJ2-1 | TRBV19 | NA | 13 | TGTGCCAGTAGCATAGGTGTGTATGGTGAGCAGTTCTTC | CASSIGVYGEQFF
once | TRBJ2-3 | TRBV28 | TRBD2 | 17 | TGTGCCAGCAGCAGGGGACTAGCGGGACCTAGCACAGATACGCAGTATTTT | CASSRGLAGPSTDTQYF
few | TRBJ1-2 | TRBV11-2 | TRBD1 | 17 | TGTGCCAGCAGCTCCCGGGACAGGGTCCAAGCTAACTATGGCTACACCTTC | CASSSRDRVQANYGYTF
many | TRBJ2-7 | TRBV18 | NA | 13 | TGTGCCAGCTCGGAGGGACAGCTCTACGAGCAGTACTTC | CASSEGQLYEQYF
NA | TRBJ2-5 | TRBV5-1 | NA | 13 | TGCGCCAGCAGCGTATTTGGGGATGAGACCCAGTACTTC | CASSVFGDETQYF
NA | TRBJ2-1 | TRBV2 | TRBD2 | 14 | TGTGCCAGCAGTCCCCGGACTAGCGCGAGTGAGCAGTTCTTC | CASSPRTSASEQFF
many | TRBJ2-4 | TRBV11-2 | NA | 13 | TGTGCCAGCAGCCCAGGACTCATAGACATTCAGTACTTC | CASSPGLIDIQYF
many | TRBJ2-2 | TRBV19 | NA | 16 | TGTGCCAGTAGTCCCCGGGGCCGTAGGGGCACCGGGGAGCTGTTTTTT | CASSPRGRRGTGELFF
many | TRBJ2-5 | TRBV11-2 | NA | 15 | TGTGCCAGCAGCTTAGATCCCCCAGGGCAAGAGACCCAGTACTTC | CASSLDPPGQETQYF
few | TRBJ2-5 | TRBV20-1 | TRBD1 | 14 | TGCAGTGCTAGACAAGGGACAGGGGGTGAGACCCAGTACTTC | CSARQGTGGETQYF
many | TRBJ2-2 | TRBV30 | NA | 13 | TGTGCCTGGGATCGGACAGACTCCGGGGAGCTGTTTTTT | CAWDRTDSGELFF
many | TRBJ2-2 | TRBV6-1 | NA | 15 | TGTGCCAGCACATCCGGGACACCGAACACCGGGGAGCTGTTTTTT | CASTSGTPNTGELFF
few | TRBJ2-2 | TRBV28 | NA | 15 | TGTGCCAGCAGTTCGGGGGCCGCGAACACCGGGGAGCTGTTTTTT | CASSSGAANTGELFF
many | TRBJ2-5 | TRBV3-1 | NA | 13 | TGTGCCAGCAGCCAAGTATCGACAGCGCCCCAGTACTTC | CASSQVSTAPQYF
few | TRBJ2-7 | TRBV20-1 | NA | 12 | TGCAGTGCTAGATCCGACAAAGCCGGGCAGTACTTC | CSARSDKAGQYF
many | TRBJ2-2 | TRBV2 | NA | 15 | TGTGCCAGCAGTCTCAGGGAAACGAACACCGGGGAGCTGTTTTTT | CASSLRETNTGELFF
many | TRBJ1-1 | TRBV11-2 | NA | 14 | TGTGCCAGCAGCTCAACAGGGACGAACACTGAAGCTTTCTTT | CASSSTGTNTEAFF
many | TRBJ2-7 | TRBV5-1 | NA | 15 | TGCGCCAGCAGCTCACCCTGGGCAGGCGCCTACGAGCAGTACTTC | CASSSPWAGAYEQYF
many | TRBJ2-7 | TRBV28 | NA | 13 | TGTGCCAGCAGTTCGAGCGGGCCCTACGAGCAGTACTTC | CASSSSGPYEQYF
NA | TRBJ2-7 | TRBV28 | TRBD2 | 16 | TGTGCCAGCAGCCTCGGAACAGCGGGATATACCTACGAGCAGTACTTC | CASSLGTAGYTYEQYF
many | TRBJ2-3 | TRBV10-3 | TRBD2 | 14 | TGTGCCATCAGTACCGGGACTAGCGCAGATACGCAGTATTTT | CAISTGTSADTQYF
NA | TRBJ2-7 | TRBV9 | TRBD2 | 17 | TGTGCCAGCAGCGTAAGCCCAGGGACTAGCGGGAGCTACGAGCAGTACTTC | CASSVSPGTSGSYEQYF
few | TRBJ2-1 | TRBV6-2/TRBV6-3 | TRBD2 | 16 | TGTGCCAGCAGGCTGGGACCAGCGGGAGGGCCCAATGAGCAGTTCTTC | CASRLGPAGGPNEQFF
many | TRBJ2-1 | TRBV2 | NA | 15 | TGTGCCAGCAGAGGCGGACGTGAGGGGCGCAATGAGCAGTTCTTC | CASRGGREGRNEQFF
many | TRBJ2-1 | TRBV12-3/TRBV12-4 | NA | 13 | TGTGCCAGCAGGTCCCCTCATGCCGATGAGCAGTTCTTC | CASRSPHADEQFF
many | TRBJ2-3 | TRBV29-1 | TRBD1 | 15 | TGCAGCACCTCAGGTGGGACAGGGAAGGAAGATACGCAGTATTTT | CSTSGGTGKEDTQYF
NA | TRBJ1-1 | TRBV5-1 | TRBD1 | 14 | TGCGTCAGCAGCGAAAAAACAGGGGCCACTGAAGCTTTCTTT | CVSSEKTGATEAFF